This T cell receptor (beta chain) was retrieved from a study of OX40 agonist ivuxolimab in advanced cancers. Broader study findings: Expanded clones were, on average, more numerous among CD8+ T cells than CD4+.

Concerning this clone: Its antigen is unidentified.

Sequenced by immunoSEQ multiplex PCR; TCRdb stores in-frame clones only, minus some. The repertoire consists of approximately 60,000 clones, with roughly nine tenths occurring once and the leading ten covering 0.6% to 0.8%. Between the trimmed V and J ends, which lost 9 bases and 7 bases, there was a span of 16 bases. The CDR3 sequence is 13 residues long. Germline loops: CDR1 SGHTA, CDR2 FQGTGA. This sequence joins TRBV7-3 and TRBJ1-3; D remains unclear. The receptor's source is an adult with an advanced solid tumor such as melanoma, head and neck, liver or kidney cancer. The sample consisted of CD4+ or CD8+ T cells sorted from blood, taken in a trial of the OX40 agonist ivuxolimab. CDR3 protein: CASLGVSSNTIYF. DNA of the CDR3: TGTGCCAGTTTGGGTGTTTCAAGTAACACCATATATTTT.